The rows below give T cell receptor beta chains drawn from one sample of a study of T cells in tumors after PD-1 blockade. Sequencing was performed with immunoSEQ multiplex PCR; in TCRdb, only in-frame clones are kept and a portion is missing. The table has about 59,000 clones, around 80% seen once; the top ten hold around 15%. Sequenced material: PBMCs, taken before anti-PD-1 treatment. All receptors derive from a human donor with basal cell carcinoma. CDR3s include the opening cysteine and the closing phenylalanine or tryptophan. D genes are given only for firm matches. Clone size, where shown, is once, few, many, or a class for clones that have expanded.

j_gene | abundance | v_gene | d_gene | CDR3nt | CDR3aa
TRBJ2-3 | . | TRBV19 | TRBD2 | TGTGCCAGTAGGACAGTGGGAGCGGGGGGGGGCACAGATACGCAGTATTTT | CASRTVGAGGGTDTQYF
TRBJ2-1 | . | TRBV19 | . | TGTGCCAGTAGTATTACGTCGACAGGCCAGTACGAGCAGTTCTTC | CASSITSTGQYEQFF
TRBJ2-5 | . | TRBV27 | TRBD2 | TGTGCCAGCAGTCCTAGGGGACTAGCGGGGGTGGAGACCCAGTACTTC | CASSPRGLAGVETQYF
TRBJ2-1 | . | TRBV7-3 | TRBD2 | TGTGCCAGCAGCTACACTAGCGGGGGGTACAATGAGCAGTTCTTC | CASSYTSGGYNEQFF
TRBJ2-2 | . | TRBV30 | . | TGTGCCTGGAGTAAAAGGACAGCCCTCAACACCGGGGAGCTGTTTTTT | CAWSKRTALNTGELFF
TRBJ1-2 | . | TRBV18 | . | TGTGCCAGCTCACCCCCCAGGCCCAACTATGGCTACACCTTC | CASSPPRPNYGYTF
TRBJ1-5 | . | TRBV2 | . | TGTGCCAGCAGTGAAGCGCAGGGCGACCAGCCCCAGCATTTT | CASSEAQGDQPQHF
TRBJ2-1 | . | TRBV10-1 | . | TGCGCCAGCAGTGAGTCTCGGGAATTGTACAATGAGCAGTTCTTC | CASSESRELYNEQFF
TRBJ1-3 | . | TRBV6-5 | . | TGTGCCAGCAGCGCCAGGGGCTCTGGAAACACCATATATTTT | CASSARGSGNTIYF
TRBJ1-2 | . | TRBV7-8 | TRBD1 | TGTGCCAGCAGCTTAGGTGGGGACAGGGGGTTACGTGGCTACACCTTC | CASSLGGDRGLRGYTF
TRBJ1-3 | once | TRBV5-1 | TRBD1 | TGCGCCAGCAGCCCCGGGACAGGGACTGGAAACACCATATATTTT | CASSPGTGTGNTIYF
TRBJ2-3 | once | TRBV5-1 | . | TGCGCCAGCAGCTTGGCCTTTGGGGGTCAGGGCACAGATACGCAGTATTTT | CASSLAFGGQGTDTQYF
TRBJ1-2 | once | TRBV19 | . | TGTGCCAGTAGCCCCTCGGACGGGAGGGAGGATGGCTACACCTTC | CASSPSDGREDGYTF
TRBJ1-6 | once | TRBV5-6 | . | TGTGCCAGCAGGATCCAGGGAGCTATGAATTCACCCCTCCACTTT | CASRIQGAMNSPLHF
TRBJ2-5 | once | TRBV6-1 | TRBD2 | TGTGCCAGCGGTGACGTCTCCCGGGTAGCGGGGGGGCCGCGGGAGACCCAGTACTTC | CASGDVSRVAGGPRETQYF
TRBJ2-5 | . | TRBV4-1 | . | TGCGCCAGCAGCCAACCGGGACCGAGAGAAGAGACCCAGTACTTC | CASSQPGPREETQYF
TRBJ1-3 | . | TRBV6-5 | . | TGTGCCAGCAGTTACCGGGGGCGAGGGGGAAACACCATATATTTT | CASSYRGRGGNTIYF
TRBJ1-5 | . | TRBV2 | TRBD1 | TGTGCCAGCAGTGGACAGGGGTTACAGCCCCAGCATTTT | CASSGQGLQPQHF
TRBJ2-3 | once | TRBV18 | . | TGTGCCAGCTCACCATCCCGCACAGATACGCAGTATTTT | CASSPSRTDTQYF
TRBJ2-7 | . | TRBV7-3 | . | TGTGCCAGCAGCTTATACCCAGGGGAAAGCTACGAGCAGTACTTC | CASSLYPGESYEQYF
TRBJ1-5 | . | TRBV2 | . | TGTGCCAGCAGTGAAGGGGGCCATCAGCCCCAGCATTTT | CASSEGGHQPQHF
TRBJ2-5 | once | TRBV30 | . | TGTGCCTGGAGTGTTTCGGAGACCCAGTACTTC | CAWSVSETQYF
TRBJ2-3 | . | TRBV6-2/TRBV6-3 | TRBD2 | TGTGCCAGCAGTGAGACTAGCGGGGGAGGGGCAGATACGCAGTATTTT | CASSETSGGGADTQYF
TRBJ1-1 | . | TRBV5-6 | TRBD1 | TGTGCCAGCAGCTTGGCCAAGTTCGGCGGGACAGGAGAAGCTTTCTTT | CASSLAKFGGTGEAFF
TRBJ2-7 | . | TRBV10-3 | . | TGTGCCATCAGTGAGTCCGGGACACCCTACGAGCAGTACTTC | CAISESGTPYEQYF
TRBJ1-2 | once | TRBV14 | TRBD1 | TGTGCCAGCAGCCAGAAACAGGGGGGAGGCTACACCTTC | CASSQKQGGGYTF
TRBJ2-5 | . | TRBV11-3 | . | TGTGCCAGCAGCTTAGTTTGGGGCGGTGAGACCCAGTACTTC | CASSLVWGGETQYF
TRBJ2-3 | . | TRBV29-1 | . | TGCAGCGTTGCGACTAGAGTCACAGATACGCAGTATTTT | CSVATRVTDTQYF
TRBJ1-6 | . | TRBV7-3 | TRBD1 | TGTGCCAGCAGTTTGCAGCCCGGGACAGGGGGTAATTCACCCCTCCACTTT | CASSLQPGTGGNSPLHF
TRBJ1-5 | . | TRBV12-3/TRBV12-4 | TRBD1 | TGTGCCAGCAGGGGGACAGGGAACCAGCCCCAGCATTTT | CASRGTGNQPQHF
TRBJ2-7 | . | TRBV5-6 | TRBD1 | TGTGCCAGCAGCTACGGACAGGCCTACGAGCAGTACTTC | CASSYGQAYEQYF
TRBJ1-5 | . | TRBV12-5 | TRBD1 | TGTGCTAGTGGCGGGACAGTGGATAGCAATCAGCCCCAGCATTTT | CASGGTVDSNQPQHF
TRBJ2-3 | . | TRBV6-6 | . | TGTGCCAGCAGTCGATTCTTAGACAGGTCATCGGATACGCAGTATTTT | CASSRFLDRSSDTQYF
TRBJ2-3 | . | TRBV6-5 | . | TGTGCCAGCAGGACTAGTACAGATACGCAGTATTTT | CASRTSTDTQYF
TRBJ2-1 | few | TRBV6-4 | . | TGTGCCAGCAGTGCGGAGGAGGGGAGCAATGAGCAGTTCTTC | CASSAEEGSNEQFF
TRBJ2-1 | . | TRBV6-5 | TRBD2 | TGTGCCAGCAGTTACGTGGCTAGCGGGGGGAATGAGCAGTTCTTC | CASSYVASGGNEQFF
TRBJ2-3 | . | TRBV13 | . | TGTGCCAGCAGCTTTAGTCTCGGGCTAGCAGGAGATACGCAGTATTTT | CASSFSLGLAGDTQYF
TRBJ2-1 | . | TRBV27 | TRBD2 | TGTGCCAGCAGTCGCGGACTAGCGGGGGGGCGTAGTGAGCAGTTCTTC | CASSRGLAGGRSEQFF
TRBJ1-2 | . | TRBV14 | . | TGTGCCAGCAGCCTAGGACAGAGAGAAAGTGGCTACACCTTC | CASSLGQRESGYTF
TRBJ2-7 | once | TRBV13 | . | TGTGCCAGCAGCCAGCAAGGGAGGCAGTACTTC | CASSQQGRQYF
TRBJ2-1 | . | TRBV7-6 | TRBD2 | TGTGCCAGCAGCTTATGGTTCTTGGGGACTAGCGGCAATGAGCAGTTCTTC | CASSLWFLGTSGNEQFF
TRBJ2-7 | . | TRBV6-1 | . | TGTGCCAGCAGTGACAGGGTGGGGGAGCAGTACTTC | CASSDRVGEQYF
TRBJ1-5 | few | TRBV24-1 | TRBD1 | TGTGCCACCGTCCACAGGGGCTGGGACAATCAGCCCCAGCATTTT | CATVHRGWDNQPQHF